This T cell receptor beta chain was retrieved from a study of T cells in Graves' hyperthyroidism and ophthalmopathy. Notes on the study in general: Ophthalmopathy was told apart from stable hyperthyroidism by a 13 V-J model.

About this clonotype: What it binds is not known. Just one base apart from a much larger clone, this may be a read error.

Patients showing uncontrolled infection, other autoimmune disease, pregnancy or lactation were ineligible. Germline V gene data show CDR1 as MNHEY and CDR2 as SVGAGI. The CDR3 has 15 amino acids. Authors of the study amplified TCR beta CDR3 regions from RNA transcripts. RT-PCR in the first round (using the HTBI primer set) targeted the TCR CDR3. TCRdb re-called the multiplex PCR reads with MiXCR, one entry per CDR3 protein. Of about half a million distinct CDR3 sequences listed, around 21% were seen once; the top ten hold about 25%. The sequenced material came from blood. V usage is TRBV6-5 and J usage is TRBJ2-7; possible D gene TRBD1, 6 bases. The TCR was taken from a man aged 18 to 29 with Graves' hyperthyroidism. CDR3 protein: CVSSYLRQVGYEQYF. In DNA, the CDR3 is TGTGTCAGCAGTTACTTAAGACAGGTTGGCTACGAGCAGTACTTC.